This TCR beta chain was obtained from a study of radiation and T cells in renal cell carcinoma. The ends were cut back, 8 bases at V and 4 bases at J, with 9 bases in the middle. Per the germline V gene, CDR1 is SQVTM and CDR2 is ANQGSEA. This CDR3 has 11 amino acids. As to time point: baseline pretreatment blood. Treatment given: 15 Gy SBRT to primary tumor, nephrectomy 4 weeks later. Radiation-treated patients gave blood at baseline, week 2 and week 4. Clones were read by immunoSEQ multiplex PCR, and TCRdb kept only the in-frame ones, dropping some. The sample yields some 140,000 clones, approximately 91% seen once.

The chain employs TRBV29-1 and TRBJ2-1; D gene uncertain. The material sequenced was blood, taken from a patient whose treatment included radiotherapy and nephrectomy. This receptor was taken from a woman aged 45-59 years with renal cell carcinoma. The DNA of the CDR3 is TGCAGCCATAAGGCGTACAATGAGCAGTTCTTC. This encodes CSHKAYNEQFF.